Sequencing of this T cell receptor beta chain was carried out in a study of PD-L1 blockade in urothelial cancer. At the level of the study: Men with urothelial cancer arising in the bladder made up about 90% of the roughly 29 patients. Investigators checked blood 3 weeks (second dose) and 6 weeks after treatment start.

Libraries were prepared by immunoSEQ multiplex PCR; TCRdb keeps only in-frame clonotypes and omits some of them. Here the sample spans about 48,000 clones, approximately 80% being singletons. Noted time point: peripheral blood 6 weeks after treatment start. The number of samples from each patient was between 1 and 8, taken pretreatment and on-treatment. The TCR sequence derives from a man between 65 and 85 years old with urothelial cancer. The material was PBMCs, obtained around atezolizumab (anti-PD-L1) treatment.

The DNA for the CDR3 is TGTGCCAGTAGGAAGACAGGGATGAACACTGAAGCTTTCTTT. Translating it yields CASRKTGMNTEAFF. The chain uses TRBV19 and TRBJ1-1, with TRBD1 identical over 7 bases. The junction had 4 bases not matched to a gene; V was cut back by 6 bases and J by 0 bases. The CDR3 extends over 14 amino acids. Germline CDR1 reads LNHDA; CDR2 reads SQIVND (reference sequence).